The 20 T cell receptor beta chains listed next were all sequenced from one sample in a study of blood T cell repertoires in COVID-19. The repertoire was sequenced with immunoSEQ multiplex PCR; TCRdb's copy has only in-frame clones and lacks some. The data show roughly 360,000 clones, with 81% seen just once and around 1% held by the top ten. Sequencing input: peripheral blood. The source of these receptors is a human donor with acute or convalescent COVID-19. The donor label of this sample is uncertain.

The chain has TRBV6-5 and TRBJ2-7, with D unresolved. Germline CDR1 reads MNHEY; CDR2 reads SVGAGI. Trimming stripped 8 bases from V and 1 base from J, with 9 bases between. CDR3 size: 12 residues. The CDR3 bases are TGTGCCAGCCGTTTCCCATCCTACGAGCAGTACTTC. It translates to CASRFPSYEQYF.

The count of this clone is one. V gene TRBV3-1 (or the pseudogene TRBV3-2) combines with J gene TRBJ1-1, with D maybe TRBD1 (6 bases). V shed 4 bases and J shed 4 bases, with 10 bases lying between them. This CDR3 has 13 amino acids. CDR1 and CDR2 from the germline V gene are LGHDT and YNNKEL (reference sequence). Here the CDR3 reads CASSRNRATEAFF. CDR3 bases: TGTGCCAGCAGCCGCAACAGGGCCACTGAAGCTTTCTTT.

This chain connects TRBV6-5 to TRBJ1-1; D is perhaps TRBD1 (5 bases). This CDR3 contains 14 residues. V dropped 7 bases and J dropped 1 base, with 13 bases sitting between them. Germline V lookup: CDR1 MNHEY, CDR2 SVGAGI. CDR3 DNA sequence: TGTGCCAGCACCAGACGGGGGGGGAACACTGAAGCTTTCTTT. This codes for CASTRRGGNTEAFF.

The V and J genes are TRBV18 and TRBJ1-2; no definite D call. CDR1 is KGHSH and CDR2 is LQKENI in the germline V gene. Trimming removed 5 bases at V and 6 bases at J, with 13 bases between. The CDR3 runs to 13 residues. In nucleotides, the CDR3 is TGTGCCAGCTCAGCCGACCTGGGCCATGGCTACACCTTC. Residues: CASSADLGHGYTF.

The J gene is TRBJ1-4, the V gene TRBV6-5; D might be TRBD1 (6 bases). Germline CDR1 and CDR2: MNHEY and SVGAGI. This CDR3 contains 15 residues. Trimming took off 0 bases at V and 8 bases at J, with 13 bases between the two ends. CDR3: CASSYSGGAVEKLFF. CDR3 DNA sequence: TGTGCCAGCAGTTACTCGGGGGGGGCGGTGGAAAAACTGTTTTTT.

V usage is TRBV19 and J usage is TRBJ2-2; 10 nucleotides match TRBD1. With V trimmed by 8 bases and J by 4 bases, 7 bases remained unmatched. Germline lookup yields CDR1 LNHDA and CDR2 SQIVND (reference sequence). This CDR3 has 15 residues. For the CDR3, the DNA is TGTGCCAGTGTGTGGGACAGGGGTGTCACCGGGGAGCTGTTTTTT. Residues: CASVWDRGVTGELFF. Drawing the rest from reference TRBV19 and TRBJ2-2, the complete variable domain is DGGITQSPKYLFRKEGQNVTLSCEQNLNHDAMYWYRQDPGQGLRLIYYSQIVNDFQKGDIAEGYSVSREKKESFPLTVTSAQKNPTAFYLCASVWDRGVTGELFFGEGSRLTVL.

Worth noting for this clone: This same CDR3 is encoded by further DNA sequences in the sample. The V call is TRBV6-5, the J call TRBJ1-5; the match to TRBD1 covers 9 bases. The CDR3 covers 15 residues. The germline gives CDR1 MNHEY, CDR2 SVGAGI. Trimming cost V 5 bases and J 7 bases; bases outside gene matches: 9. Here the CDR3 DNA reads TGTGCCAGCAGTAGAACAGGGGGCAGTAACCAGCCCCAGCATTTT. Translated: CASSRTGGSNQPQHF.

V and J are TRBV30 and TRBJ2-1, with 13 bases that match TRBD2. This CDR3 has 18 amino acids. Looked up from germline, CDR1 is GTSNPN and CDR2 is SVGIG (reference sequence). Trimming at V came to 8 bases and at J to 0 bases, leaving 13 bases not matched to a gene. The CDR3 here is CAGYSGTSGAGSYNEQFF. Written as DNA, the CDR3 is TGTGCCGGATATTCCGGGACTAGCGGGGCCGGCTCCTACAATGAGCAGTTCTTC.

CDR3 DNA sequence: TGCGCCAGCAGCCGGGTCGGACTAGCGGGAGACACAGATACGCAGTATTTT. Protein sequence: CASSRVGLAGDTDTQYF. The rearrangement links TRBV4-1 to TRBJ2-3, with TRBD2 matching 13 bases. V dropped 4 bases and J dropped 2; count of bases not matched to a gene: 6. This CDR3 region has 17 residues. Germline V gene lookup returns CDR1 MGHRA and CDR2 YSYEKL.

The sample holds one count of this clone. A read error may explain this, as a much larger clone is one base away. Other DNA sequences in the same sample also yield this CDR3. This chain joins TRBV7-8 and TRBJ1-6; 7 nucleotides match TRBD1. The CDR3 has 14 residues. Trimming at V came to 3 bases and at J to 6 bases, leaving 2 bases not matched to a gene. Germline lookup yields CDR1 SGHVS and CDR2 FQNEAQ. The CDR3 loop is CASSFTGVNSPLHF. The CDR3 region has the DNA TGTGCCAGCAGCTTCACAGGGGTTAATTCACCCCTCCACTTT.

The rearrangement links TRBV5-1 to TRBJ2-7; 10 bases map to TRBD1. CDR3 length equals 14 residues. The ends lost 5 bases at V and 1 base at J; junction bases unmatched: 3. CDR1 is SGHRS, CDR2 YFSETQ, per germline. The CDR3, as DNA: TGCGCCAGCAGACCGGGACAGGGGTCCTACGAGCAGTACTTC. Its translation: CASRPGQGSYEQYF.

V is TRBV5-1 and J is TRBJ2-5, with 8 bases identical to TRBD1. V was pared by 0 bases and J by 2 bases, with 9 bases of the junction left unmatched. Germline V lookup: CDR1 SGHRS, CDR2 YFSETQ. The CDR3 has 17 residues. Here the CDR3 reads CASSLGETGGRQETQYF. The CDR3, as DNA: TGCGCCAGCAGCTTGGGGGAAACAGGGGGACGGCAAGAGACCCAGTACTTC.

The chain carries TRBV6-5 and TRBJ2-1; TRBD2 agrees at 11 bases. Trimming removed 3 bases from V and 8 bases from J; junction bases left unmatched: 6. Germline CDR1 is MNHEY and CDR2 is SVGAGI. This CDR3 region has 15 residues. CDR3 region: CASSYTSGSGDEQFF. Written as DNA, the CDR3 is TGTGCCAGCAGTTATACTAGCGGGAGTGGGGATGAGCAGTTCTTC.

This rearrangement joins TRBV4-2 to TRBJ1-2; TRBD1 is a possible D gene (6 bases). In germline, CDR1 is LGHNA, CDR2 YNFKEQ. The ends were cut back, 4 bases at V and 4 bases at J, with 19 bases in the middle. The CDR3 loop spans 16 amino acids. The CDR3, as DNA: TGTGCCAGCAGCCCTACGGGACATCTAGTTCCCTATGGCTACACCTTC. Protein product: CASSPTGHLVPYGYTF.

CDR3 protein: CASSFAAVPSTDTQYF. The CDR3 DNA reads as TGCGCCAGCAGCTTTGCAGCGGTCCCTAGCACAGATACGCAGTATTTT. The chain employs TRBV5-1 and TRBJ2-3, with D perhaps matching TRBD2 (5 bases). CDR1 SGHRS and CDR2 YFSETQ come from the germline V gene. V was cut by 2 bases and J by 0 bases, with 13 bases left in between. CDR3 size: 16 residues. Complete variable domain (other parts from reference TRBV5-1 and TRBJ2-3): KAGVTQTPRYLIKTRGQQVTLSCSPISGHRSVSWYQQTPGQGLQFLFEYFSETQRNKGNFPGRFSGRQFSNSRSEMNVSTLELGDSALYLCASSFAAVPSTDTQYFGPGTRLTVL.

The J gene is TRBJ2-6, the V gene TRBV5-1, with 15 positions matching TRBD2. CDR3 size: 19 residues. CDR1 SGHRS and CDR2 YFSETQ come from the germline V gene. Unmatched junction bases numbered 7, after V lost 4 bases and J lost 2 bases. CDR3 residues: CASSTGLAGGLPGANVLTF. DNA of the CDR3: TGCGCCAGCAGCACAGGACTAGCGGGAGGGTTGCCTGGGGCCAACGTCCTGACTTTC.

For the CDR3, the DNA is TGTGCCAGCAGCCCGGGACAGTTCTACGAGCAGTACTTC. Its protein product is CASSPGQFYEQYF. The gene calls are TRBV28 and TRBJ2-7; 7 bases match TRBD1. The CDR3 spans 13 residues. Germline CDR1 and CDR2: MDHEN and SYDVKM. J was trimmed by 3 bases and V by 6 bases; bases with no gene match: 5.

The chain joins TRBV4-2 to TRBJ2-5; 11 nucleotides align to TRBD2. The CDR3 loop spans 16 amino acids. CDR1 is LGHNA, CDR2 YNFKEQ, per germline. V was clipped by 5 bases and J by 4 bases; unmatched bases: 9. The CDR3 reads CASSGSGLAVGETQYF. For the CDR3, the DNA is TGTGCCAGCAGCGGGTCGGGACTAGCGGTAGGAGAGACCCAGTACTTC.

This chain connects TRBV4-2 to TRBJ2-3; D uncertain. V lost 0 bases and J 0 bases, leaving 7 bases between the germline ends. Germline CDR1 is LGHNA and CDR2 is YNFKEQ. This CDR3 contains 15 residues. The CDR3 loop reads CASSQDFGSTDTQYF. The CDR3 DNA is TGTGCCAGCAGCCAAGACTTCGGGAGCACAGATACGCAGTATTTT.

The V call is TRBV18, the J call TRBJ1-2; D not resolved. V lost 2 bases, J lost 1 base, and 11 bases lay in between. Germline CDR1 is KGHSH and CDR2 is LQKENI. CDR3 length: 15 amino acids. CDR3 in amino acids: CASSPMDSLNYGYTF. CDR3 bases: TGTGCCAGCTCACCAATGGACTCCCTTAACTATGGCTACACCTTC.